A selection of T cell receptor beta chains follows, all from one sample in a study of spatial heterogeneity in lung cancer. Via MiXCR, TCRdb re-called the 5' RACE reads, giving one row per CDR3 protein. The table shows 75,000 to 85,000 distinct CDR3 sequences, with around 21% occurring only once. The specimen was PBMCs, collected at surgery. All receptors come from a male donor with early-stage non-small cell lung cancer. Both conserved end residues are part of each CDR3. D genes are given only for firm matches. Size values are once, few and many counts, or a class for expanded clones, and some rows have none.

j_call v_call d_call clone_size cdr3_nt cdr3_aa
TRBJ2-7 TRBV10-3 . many TGTGCCATCAGCCCGAGTGTAAACGAGCAGTACTTC CAISPSVNEQYF
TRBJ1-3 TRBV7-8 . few TGTGCCAGCAGCTTAGCTCCGGGAGGCTCTGGAAACACCATATATTTT CASSLAPGGSGNTIYF
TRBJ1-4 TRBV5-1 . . TGCGCCAGCAGCACCGGAGAAAGGAATGAAAAACTGTTTTTT CASSTGERNEKLFF
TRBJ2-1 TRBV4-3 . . TGCGCCAGCAGCCAAACGCTAGCCGAGACCTACAATGAGCAGTTCTTC CASSQTLAETYNEQFF
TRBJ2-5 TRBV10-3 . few TGTGCCATCAGTCCAATAGGTTCACGGGGCCAAGAGACCCAGTACTTC CAISPIGSRGQETQYF
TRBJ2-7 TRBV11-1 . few TGTGCCAGCAGCTCGTTTCCGGGACACGACTACGAGCAGTACTTC CASSSFPGHDYEQYF
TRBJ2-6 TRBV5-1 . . TGCGCCAGCAGCTTGGGTTCTCGGTCTGGGGCCAACGTCCTGACTTTC CASSLGSRSGANVLTF
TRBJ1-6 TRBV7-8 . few TGTGCCAGCAGCCATTGGGACGGACACTCAAATTCACCCCTCCACTTT CASSHWDGHSNSPLHF
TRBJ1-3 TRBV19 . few TGTGCCAGTAGTGATCTTCAGGGGAGCGGAAACACCATATATTTT CASSDLQGSGNTIYF
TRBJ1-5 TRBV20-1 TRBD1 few TGCAGTGCTAGATCCGGACAGGGGAATCAGCCCCAGCATTTT CSARSGQGNQPQHF
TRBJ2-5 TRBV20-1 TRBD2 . TGCAGTGCCCCTGGGGGGGTTAGGGAGACCCAGTACTTC CSAPGGVRETQYF
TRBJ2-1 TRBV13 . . TGTGCCGGCAGCTTAGTGAGGGGTCATGAGCAGTTCTTC CAGSLVRGHEQFF